Below are 32 T cell receptor beta chains sequenced from a single sample in a study of blood T cell repertoires in COVID-19 (dated by TCRdb to the early 2020s). Libraries were built with the immunoSEQ multiplex PCR assay. TCRdb's version of the immuneACCESS table is confined to in-frame rearrangements and falls short of the full clone set. An unresolved V gene accounts for under half of the shortfall where checked; the remainder is of unknown origin. A total of hundreds of thousands of clones appear in this sample, 85% to 90% of them only once. Jointly, the top ten make up approximately 15% of the sample. Specimen: PBMCs or T cells enriched from blood (not recorded which). The origin of the receptors is a woman in her forties or fifties with acute COVID-19.

This clone has only one observation. The V call is TRBV6-5, the J call TRBJ2-3, with D unclear. V lost 6 bases, J lost 2 bases, and 12 bases lay in between. CDR3 size: 14 residues. Germline loops: CDR1 MNHEY, CDR2 SVGAGI. The CDR3: CASSPTRSTDTQYF. CDR3 bases: TGTGCCAGCAGCCCGACTCGTTCCACAGATACGCAGTATTTT.

The V and J genes are TRBV6-2 or TRBV6-3 and TRBJ2-1, with a weak D call TRBD2 (5 bases). The CDR3 extends over 14 amino acids. V lost 2 bases to trimming and J lost 6 bases, with 11 bases between them. The V gene's germline CDR1 is MNHEY and CDR2 SVGEGT. Written as DNA, the CDR3 is TGTGCCAGCAGTTACGGCCTAGCTGTCAATGAGCAGTTCTTC. Translating gives CASSYGLAVNEQFF.

This chain links TRBV7-2 with TRBJ1-5, with D unclear. V was shortened by 2 bases and J by 6 bases, with 8 bases between the two germline ends. This CDR3 is 13 amino acids long. CDR1 is SGHTA and CDR2 is FQGNSA in the germline V gene. In DNA form, the CDR3 reads TGTGCCAGCAGCTTAAGTGAGGGTCAGCCCCAGCATTTT. Encoded protein: CASSLSEGQPQHF.

The chain carries TRBV4-2 and TRBJ2-7, with 9 bases matching TRBD2. J was trimmed by 2 bases and V by 3 bases; bases with no gene match: 5. Germline V CDR1 and CDR2: LGHNA, YNFKEQ. This CDR3 comprises 15 residues. CDR3 protein: CASSQLAGVPYEQYF. CDR3 DNA sequence: TGTGCCAGCAGCCAGTTAGCGGGGGTCCCCTACGAGCAGTACTTC.

The genes are TRBV6-5 and TRBJ1-4, with a weak D call TRBD1 (6 bases). This CDR3 spans 13 amino acids. In germline, CDR1 is MNHEY, CDR2 SVGAGI. The V end lost 11 bases, the J end lost 5 bases, and 15 bases lay between the germline ends. The CDR3 spells CAGGGQRNEKLFF. In nucleotides, the CDR3 is TGTGCCGGAGGAGGACAGAGAAATGAAAAACTGTTTTTT.

V usage is TRBV5-6 and J usage is TRBJ2-1; 9 bases are a match to TRBD1. V gave up 5 bases and J gave up 3 bases; unmatched junction bases: 3. The CDR3 has 14 residues. Germline loops: CDR1 SGHDT, CDR2 YYEEEE. The CDR3 protein is CASRWDRDYNEQFF. For the CDR3, the DNA is TGTGCCAGCAGGTGGGACAGGGACTACAATGAGCAGTTCTTC. The whole variable domain, filled in from reference TRBV5-6 and TRBJ2-1, reads DAGVTQSPTHLIKTRGQQVTLRCSPKSGHDTVSWYQQALGQGPQFIFQYYEEEERQRGNFPDRFSGHQFPNYSSELNVNALLLGDSALYLCASRWDRDYNEQFFGPGTRLTVL.

This chain uses TRBV6-2 or TRBV6-3 with TRBJ1-1; 8 nucleotides line up with TRBD1. The ends lost 4 bases at V and 6 bases at J; junction bases unmatched: 7. Germline values: CDR1 MNHEY, CDR2 SVGEGT. CDR3 length: 14 amino acids. The CDR3 loop is CASSSLRGRAEAFF. The CDR3 DNA reads as TGTGCCAGCAGTTCGCTCAGGGGGCGTGCTGAAGCTTTCTTT.

V is TRBV5-4 and J is TRBJ2-1; 8 bases map to TRBD2. V trimming: 6 bases; J trimming: 5 bases; junction bases outside the gene matches: 10. Germline lookup yields CDR1 SGHNT and CDR2 YYREEE (reference sequence). This CDR3 has 15 amino acids. The CDR3 sequence is CASTSGGREDNEQFF. CDR3 nucleotide sequence: TGTGCCAGCACCTCGGGGGGGCGTGAGGACAATGAGCAGTTCTTC. The variable domain in full, completed from reference TRBV5-4 and TRBJ2-1, reads ETGVTQSPTHLIKTRGQQVTLRCSSQSGHNTVSWYQQALGQGPQFIFQYYREEENGRGNFPPRFSGLQFPNYSSELNVNALELDDSALYLCASTSGGREDNEQFFGPGTRLTVL.

This clone was found a few times. V gene TRBV28 combines with J gene TRBJ1-4, with no clear D. The CDR3 contains 15 residues. Trimming took 6 bases from V and 6 from J, leaving 17 bases between them. In germline, CDR1 is MDHEN, CDR2 SYDVKM. The CDR3 DNA follows: TGTGCCAGCAGGCCTCGGAGGGTGGATCATGAAAAACTGTTTTTT. Translating gives CASRPRRVDHEKLFF.

The chain uses TRBV14 and TRBJ2-7; a possible D gene is TRBD2 (6 bases). Germline CDR1 and CDR2: SGHDN and FVKESK. The CDR3 has 11 amino acids. The V end lost 3 bases, the J end lost 13 bases, and 13 bases lay between the germline ends. Here the CDR3 reads CASSQGLISYF. CDR3 coding DNA: TGTGCCAGCAGCCAGGGACTTATCTCTTACTTC.

The chain joins TRBV27 to TRBJ2-5; 7 bases align to TRBD2. After removal of 3 bases from V and 0 bases from J, the junction contained 7 bases not matched to a gene. Germline V CDR1 and CDR2: MNHEY, SMNVEV (reference sequence). The CDR3 covers 16 residues. The DNA for the CDR3 is TGTGCCAGCAGTTTGTACTCCGGGGGGTACCAAGAGACCCAGTACTTC. It yields the protein CASSLYSGGYQETQYF.

The gene calls are TRBV20-1 and TRBJ2-1, with 9 bases fitting TRBD2. The CDR3 has 11 amino acids. From germline, CDR1 is DFQATT and CDR2 SNEGSKA (reference sequence). The CDR3 bases are TGCACCCCGACTAGCGGCAATGAGCAGTTCTTC. Protein: CTPTSGNEQFF.

The gene calls are TRBV9 and TRBJ2-1; 8 bases agree with TRBD2. V gave up 5 bases and J gave up 3 bases; unmatched junction bases: 1. The CDR3 is made up of 13 amino acids. The germline V gene encodes CDR1 SGDLS and CDR2 YYNGEE. The CDR3 DNA sequence: TGTGCCAGCAGAGGGACTAGCTACAATGAGCAGTTCTTC. The encoded protein is CASRGTSYNEQFF.

The chain combines TRBV27 with TRBJ2-3; TRBD2 matches at 7 bases. V lost 8 bases and J lost 4; bases outside the gene matches: 12. Germline CDR1 and CDR2: MNHEY and SMNVEV (reference sequence). The CDR3 consists of 15 residues. Written as DNA, the CDR3 is TGTGCCAGCGGCCCTGTGGGGGGAGGGCCAGATACGCAGTATTTT. Protein product: CASGPVGGGPDTQYF.

This rearrangement joins TRBV5-4 to TRBJ1-2; 10 nucleotides match TRBD1. Trimming removed 4 bases from V and 4 bases from J; junction bases left unmatched: 4. The CDR3 is 14 residues long. In germline, CDR1 is SGHNT, CDR2 YYREEE (reference sequence). CDR3 loop: CASSPGQGSYGYTF. The CDR3 coding sequence is TGTGCCAGCAGCCCGGGACAGGGGAGCTATGGCTACACCTTC. The entire variable domain, with the rest obtained from reference TRBV5-4 and TRBJ1-2, is as follows: ETGVTQSPTHLIKTRGQQVTLRCSSQSGHNTVSWYQQALGQGPQFIFQYYREEENGRGNFPPRFSGLQFPNYSSELNVNALELDDSALYLCASSPGQGSYGYTFGSGTRLTVV.

The chain recombines TRBV18 with TRBJ2-2; the D gene is possibly TRBD2 (6 bases). Between the trimmed V and J ends, which lost 2 bases and 5 bases, there was a span of 12 bases. Germline V gene lookup returns CDR1 KGHSH and CDR2 LQKENI. The CDR3 has 15 amino acids. CDR3 loop: CASSPDLAGTGELFF. The CDR3 DNA reads TGTGCCAGCTCACCAGACCTCGCGGGGACCGGGGAGCTGTTTTTT.

The chain carries TRBV14 and TRBJ1-1; weak D call: TRBD1 (6 bases). Per germline, CDR1 SGHDN and CDR2 FVKESK. V was pared by 4 bases and J by 0 bases, with 15 bases between. CDR3 length: 16 amino acids. The chain's CDR3 is CASSPGASVMNTEAFF. The DNA of the CDR3 is TGTGCCAGCAGCCCAGGGGCCAGCGTAATGAACACTGAAGCTTTCTTT.

The chain couples TRBV28 to TRBJ1-3; D may be TRBD1 (6 bases). This CDR3 has 16 amino acids. Trimming removed 4 bases at V and 8 bases at J, with 21 bases between. Germline loops: CDR1 MDHEN, CDR2 SYDVKM. The CDR3 DNA follows: TGTGCCAGCAGTTCGTCCGGTGGGGGCGAGCGACACACCATATATTTT. It encodes CASSSSGGGERHTIYF.

The rearrangement joins TRBV18 to TRBJ2-3; weak D call: TRBD2 (5 bases). V was cut by 4 bases and J by 6 bases, with 14 bases left in between. The CDR3 totals 14 residues. The germline V gene encodes CDR1 KGHSH and CDR2 LQKENI. This CDR3 is CASSLVVLADTQYF. The CDR3 DNA sequence: TGTGCCAGCTCACTTGTGGTCTTAGCGGATACGCAGTATTTT.

The chain couples TRBV4-1 to TRBJ1-6, with a weak D call TRBD1 (5 bases). CDR1 is MGHRA, CDR2 YSYEKL, per germline. The CDR3 has 17 amino acids. Trimming stripped 1 base from V and 6 bases from J, with 16 bases between. The DNA for the CDR3 is TGCGCCAGCAGCCAAGCCCCCCTGGCAGGGCTTAATTCACCCCTCCACTTT. It yields the protein CASSQAPLAGLNSPLHF.

This chain joins TRBV7-2 and TRBJ2-1, with D possibly being TRBD2 (5 bases). With 3 bases removed from V and 3 bases from J, the gap between germline ends came to 9 bases. CDR1 is SGHTA, CDR2 FQGNSA, per germline. The CDR3 length is 14 residues. Here the CDR3 reads CASSLIAIYNEQFF. CDR3 in DNA: TGTGCCAGCAGCTTGATAGCGATCTACAATGAGCAGTTCTTC.

The genes are TRBV30 and TRBJ1-1; tentatively, D is TRBD1 (6 bases). This CDR3 is 14 amino acids long. In germline, CDR1 is GTSNPN, CDR2 SVGIG (reference sequence). The V gene lost 1 base and the J gene lost 0 bases, with 9 bases spanning the gap. CDR3 region: CAWSAGALNTEAFF. The CDR3 bases are TGTGCCTGGAGTGCAGGGGCCCTGAACACTGAAGCTTTCTTT.

This chain joins TRBV27 and TRBJ1-1; 9 bases align to TRBD1. The CDR3 is 16 amino acids. J was trimmed by 5 bases and V by 4 bases; bases with no gene match: 11. From germline, CDR1 is MNHEY and CDR2 SMNVEV (reference sequence). DNA of the CDR3: TGTGCCAGCAGTTCGTTCTTACAGGGGGCACGGACTGAAGCTTTCTTT. Protein: CASSSFLQGARTEAFF.

The V gene is TRBV7-2, the J gene TRBJ2-1; TRBD2 matches 11 bases. The CDR3 extends over 14 amino acids. V lost 9 bases, J lost 1 base, and 2 bases stayed unmatched. In germline, CDR1 is SGHTA, CDR2 FQGNSA. The CDR3 spells CASGLAGSYNEQFF. CDR3 sequence (DNA): TGTGCCAGTGGACTAGCGGGTTCCTACAATGAGCAGTTCTTC.

J is TRBJ2-2 and V is TRBV9, with 8 bases that match TRBD2. The CDR3 length is 17 residues. Per germline, CDR1 SGDLS and CDR2 YYNGEE. Trimming cost V 0 bases and J 1 base; bases outside gene matches: 5. The CDR3 reads CASSVGQRGLNTGELFF. CDR3 coding DNA: TGTGCCAGCAGCGTAGGGCAGCGGGGGTTGAACACCGGGGAGCTGTTTTTT.

This chain links TRBV27 with TRBJ2-6, with D unresolved. V was clipped by 2 bases and J by 1 base, with 6 bases between them. The length of the CDR3 is 15 residues. Germline V gene data show CDR1 as MNHEY and CDR2 as SMNVEV (reference sequence). The CDR3 nucleotides read TGTGCCAGCAGTTTAGTGGCATCTGGGGCCAACGTCCTGACTTTC. Its translation is CASSLVASGANVLTF.

V gene TRBV28 combines with J gene TRBJ2-1; TRBD2 matches 7 bases. Per germline, CDR1 MDHEN and CDR2 SYDVKM. There are 12 residues in the CDR3. Unmatched junction bases numbered 10, after V lost 10 bases and J lost 10 bases. CDR3 nucleotides: TGTGCCACCACGGGGGGAAATGGGGAGCAGTTCTTC. Its protein is CATTGGNGEQFF.

V usage is TRBV10-1 and J usage is TRBJ2-7; 8 positions match TRBD2. V was clipped by 9 bases and J by 5 bases; unmatched bases: 15. The CDR3 is made up of 15 amino acids. Germline V gene lookup returns CDR1 WNHNN and CDR2 SYGVQD (reference sequence). In DNA form, the CDR3 reads TGCGCCAGGCCCTGGGTGACGGGAGGGCCCGACGAGCAGTACTTC. It yields the protein CARPWVTGGPDEQYF.

The chain carries TRBV6-5 and TRBJ1-1; the D gene is possibly TRBD1 (6 bases). The CDR3 covers 13 residues. Germline V gene lookup returns CDR1 MNHEY and CDR2 SVGAGI. V lost 8 bases and J lost 7, with 17 bases in between. CDR3 bases: TGTGCCAGCCGATTCGCAGGGGCCGATGAAGCTTTCTTT. It encodes CASRFAGADEAFF.

The chain combines TRBV19 with TRBJ2-1, with D perhaps matching TRBD1 (5 bases). Germline values: CDR1 LNHDA, CDR2 SQIVND (reference sequence). CDR3 size: 13 residues. V gave up 7 bases and J gave up 5 bases, with 12 bases separating them. The CDR3 loop reads CASNYQDNNEQFF. CDR3 nucleotide sequence: TGTGCCAGTAATTATCAGGACAACAATGAGCAGTTCTTC.

The chain recombines TRBV4-3 with TRBJ1-2; maybe TRBD1 (5 bases). This CDR3 spans 13 amino acids. Germline-derived CDR1 and CDR2 are LGHNA and YSLEER. The V end was cut by 4 bases, the J end by 6 bases, with 12 bases between. Written as DNA, the CDR3 is TGCGCCAGCAGCCCCGAGGGGAGGAATGGCTACACCTTC. Translating gives CASSPEGRNGYTF.

This clone appeared a few times. This chain joins TRBV28 and TRBJ1-2; the match to TRBD1 covers 7 bases. Per the germline V gene, CDR1 is MDHEN and CDR2 is SYDVKM. The CDR3 contains 14 residues. V trimming: 10 bases; J trimming: 3 bases; junction bases outside the gene matches: 11. In DNA form, the CDR3 reads TGTGCCATCCCGACAGGGCTGGGGGACTATGGCTACACCTTC. It specifies CAIPTGLGDYGYTF.